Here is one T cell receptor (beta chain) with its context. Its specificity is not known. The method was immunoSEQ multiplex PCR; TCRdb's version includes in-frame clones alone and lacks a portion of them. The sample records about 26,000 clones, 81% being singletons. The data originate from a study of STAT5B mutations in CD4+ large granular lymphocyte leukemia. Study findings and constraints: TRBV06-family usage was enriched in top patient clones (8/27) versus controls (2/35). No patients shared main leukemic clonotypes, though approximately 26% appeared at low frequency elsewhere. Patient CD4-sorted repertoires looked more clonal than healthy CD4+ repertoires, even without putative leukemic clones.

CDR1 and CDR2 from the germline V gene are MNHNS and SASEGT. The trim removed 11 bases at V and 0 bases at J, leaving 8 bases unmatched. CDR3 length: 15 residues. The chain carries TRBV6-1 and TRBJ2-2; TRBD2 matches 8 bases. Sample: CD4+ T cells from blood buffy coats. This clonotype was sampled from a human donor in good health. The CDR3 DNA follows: TGTGCCGTCCCCTCAGCGGGGGCGAACACCGGGGAGCTGTTTTTT. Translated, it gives CAVPSAGANTGELFF.